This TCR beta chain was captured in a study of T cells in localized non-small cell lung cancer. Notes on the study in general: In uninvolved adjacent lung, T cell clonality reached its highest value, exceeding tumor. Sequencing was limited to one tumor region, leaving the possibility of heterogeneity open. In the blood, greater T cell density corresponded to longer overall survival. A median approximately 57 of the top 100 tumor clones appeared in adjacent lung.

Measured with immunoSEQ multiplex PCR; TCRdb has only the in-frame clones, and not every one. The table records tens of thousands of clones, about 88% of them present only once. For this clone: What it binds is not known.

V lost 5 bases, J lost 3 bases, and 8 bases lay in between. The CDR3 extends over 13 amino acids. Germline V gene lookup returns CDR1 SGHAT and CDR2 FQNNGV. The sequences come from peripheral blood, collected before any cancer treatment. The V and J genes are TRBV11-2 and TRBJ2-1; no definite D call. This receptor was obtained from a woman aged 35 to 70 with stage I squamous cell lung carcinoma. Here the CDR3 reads CASSPELYNEQFF. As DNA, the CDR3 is TGTGCCAGCAGCCCAGAGCTCTACAATGAGCAGTTCTTC.